This TCR beta chain was identified in a study of CD8+ T cells in alopecia areata. TCR sequencing used cDNA made by reverse transcription of extracted RNA. Some clones are missing from TCRdb's copy, which holds only in-frame ones; the method was immunoSEQ multiplex PCR. The table lists 150,000 to 250,000 clones, roughly 64% of them singletons. CDR3 length equals 15 residues. Trimming cost V 2 bases and J 8 bases, with 17 bases left between them. The V gene's germline CDR1 is MGHRA and CDR2 YSYEKL. Treatment given: oral pan-JAK inhibitor, 5-10 mg twice daily. This clone is a singleton in its sample. This sequence originates from a human donor with alopecia areata. The starting material was CD4+ T cells sorted from blood, obtained at week 24, from a patient treated with tofacitinib. The chain couples TRBV4-1 to TRBJ2-3, with TRBD2 as a possible D gene (5 bases). This CDR3 reads CASSQKRGLEGTQYF. As DNA, the CDR3 is TGCGCCAGCAGCCAAAAAAGAGGGCTGGAAGGTACGCAGTATTTT.